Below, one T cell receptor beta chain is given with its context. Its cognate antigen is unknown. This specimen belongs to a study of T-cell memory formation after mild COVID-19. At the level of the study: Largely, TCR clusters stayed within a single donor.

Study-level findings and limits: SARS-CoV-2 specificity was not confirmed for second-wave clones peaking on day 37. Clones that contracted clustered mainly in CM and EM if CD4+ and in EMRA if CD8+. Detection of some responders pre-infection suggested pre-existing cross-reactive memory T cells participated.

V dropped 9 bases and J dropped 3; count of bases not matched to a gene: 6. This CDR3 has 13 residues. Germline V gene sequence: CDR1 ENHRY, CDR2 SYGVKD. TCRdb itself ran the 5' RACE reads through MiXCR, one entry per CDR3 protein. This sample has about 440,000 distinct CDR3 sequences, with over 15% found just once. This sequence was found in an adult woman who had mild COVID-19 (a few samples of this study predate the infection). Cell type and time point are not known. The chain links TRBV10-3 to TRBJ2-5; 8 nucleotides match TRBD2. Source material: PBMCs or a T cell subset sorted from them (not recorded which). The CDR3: CAMKRAGEETQYF. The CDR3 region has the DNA TGTGCCATGAAGAGAGCGGGGGAAGAGACCCAGTACTTC.